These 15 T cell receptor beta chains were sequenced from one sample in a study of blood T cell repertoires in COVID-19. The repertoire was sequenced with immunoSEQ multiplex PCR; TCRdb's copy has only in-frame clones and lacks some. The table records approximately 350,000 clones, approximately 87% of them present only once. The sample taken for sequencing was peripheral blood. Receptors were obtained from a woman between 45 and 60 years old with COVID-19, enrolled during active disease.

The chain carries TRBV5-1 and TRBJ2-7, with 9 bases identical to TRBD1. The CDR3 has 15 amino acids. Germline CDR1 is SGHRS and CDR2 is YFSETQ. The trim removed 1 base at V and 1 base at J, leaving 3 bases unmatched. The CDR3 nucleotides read TGCGCCAGCAGCTTGAGGACAGGGGATTCCTACGAGCAGTACTTC. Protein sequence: CASSLRTGDSYEQYF. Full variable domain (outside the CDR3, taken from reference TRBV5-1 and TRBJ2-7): KAGVTQTPRYLIKTRGQQVTLSCSPISGHRSVSWYQQTPGQGLQFLFEYFSETQRNKGNFPGRFSGRQFSNSRSEMNVSTLELGDSALYLCASSLRTGDSYEQYFGPGTRLTVT.

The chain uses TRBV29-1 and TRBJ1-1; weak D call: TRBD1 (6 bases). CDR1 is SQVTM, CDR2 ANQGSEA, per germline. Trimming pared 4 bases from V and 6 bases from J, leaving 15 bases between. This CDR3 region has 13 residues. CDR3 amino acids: CSVVGQRPAEAFF. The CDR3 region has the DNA TGCAGCGTTGTCGGACAGCGGCCCGCTGAAGCTTTCTTT.

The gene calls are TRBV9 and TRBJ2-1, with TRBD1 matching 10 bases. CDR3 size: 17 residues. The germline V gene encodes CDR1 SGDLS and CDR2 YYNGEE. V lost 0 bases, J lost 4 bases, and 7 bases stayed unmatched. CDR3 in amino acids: CASSVVSGTGVYNEQFF. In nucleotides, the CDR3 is TGTGCCAGCAGCGTAGTCTCCGGGACAGGGGTTTACAATGAGCAGTTCTTC.

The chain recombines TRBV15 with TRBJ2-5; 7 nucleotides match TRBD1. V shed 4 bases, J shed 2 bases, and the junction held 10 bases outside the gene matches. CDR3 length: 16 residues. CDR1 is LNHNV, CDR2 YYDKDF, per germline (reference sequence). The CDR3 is CATSKWDRSFQETQYF. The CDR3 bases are TGTGCCACCAGCAAATGGGACAGAAGCTTTCAAGAGACCCAGTACTTC.

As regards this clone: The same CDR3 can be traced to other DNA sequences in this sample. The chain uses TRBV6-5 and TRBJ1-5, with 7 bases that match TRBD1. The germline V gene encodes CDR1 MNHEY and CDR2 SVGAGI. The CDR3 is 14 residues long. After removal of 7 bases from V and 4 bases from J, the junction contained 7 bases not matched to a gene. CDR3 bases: TGTGCCAGCAACCCGACAGGGAGTAATCAGCCCCAGCATTTT. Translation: CASNPTGSNQPQHF.

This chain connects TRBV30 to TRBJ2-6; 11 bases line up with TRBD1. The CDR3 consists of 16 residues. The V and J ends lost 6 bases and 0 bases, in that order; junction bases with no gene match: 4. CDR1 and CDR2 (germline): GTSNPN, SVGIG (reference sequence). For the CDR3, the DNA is TGTGCCTGTGCGGGGACAGGGGGCTCTGGGGCCAACGTCCTGACTTTC. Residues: CACAGTGGSGANVLTF.

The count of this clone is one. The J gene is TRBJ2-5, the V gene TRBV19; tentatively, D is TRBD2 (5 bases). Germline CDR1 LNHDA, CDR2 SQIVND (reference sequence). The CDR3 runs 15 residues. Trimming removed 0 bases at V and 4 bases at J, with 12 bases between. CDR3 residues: CASSIDRLSAETQYF. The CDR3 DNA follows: TGTGCCAGTAGTATAGATCGACTATCTGCAGAGACCCAGTACTTC.

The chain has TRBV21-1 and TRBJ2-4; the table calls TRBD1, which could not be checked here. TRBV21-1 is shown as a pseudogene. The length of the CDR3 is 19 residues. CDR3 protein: CASSKATDRGTLAKNIQYF. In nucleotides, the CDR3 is TGTGCCAGCAGCAAAGCGACGGACAGGGGAACCCTAGCCAAAAACATTCAGTACTTC.

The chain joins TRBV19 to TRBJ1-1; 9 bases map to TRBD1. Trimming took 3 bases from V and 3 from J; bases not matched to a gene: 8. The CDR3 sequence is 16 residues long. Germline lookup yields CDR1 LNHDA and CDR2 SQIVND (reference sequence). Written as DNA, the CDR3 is TGTGCCAGTAGTATCGAAGAACAGGGGGCTTACACTGAAGCTTTCTTT. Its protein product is CASSIEEQGAYTEAFF.

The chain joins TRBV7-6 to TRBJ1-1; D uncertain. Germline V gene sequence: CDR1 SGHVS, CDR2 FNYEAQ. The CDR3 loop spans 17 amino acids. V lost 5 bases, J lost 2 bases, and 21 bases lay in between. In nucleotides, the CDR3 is TGTGCCAGCAGCCCAAGTTATGGAGCTAACCTAAACACTGAAGCTTTCTTT. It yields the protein CASSPSYGANLNTEAFF.

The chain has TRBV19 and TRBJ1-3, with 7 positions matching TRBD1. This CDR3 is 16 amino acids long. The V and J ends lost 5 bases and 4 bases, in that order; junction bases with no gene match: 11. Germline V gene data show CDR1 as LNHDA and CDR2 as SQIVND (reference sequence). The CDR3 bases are TGTGCCAGTAGTTACAGGGGAAAAGGGTCCGGAAACACCATATATTTT. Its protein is CASSYRGKGSGNTIYF.

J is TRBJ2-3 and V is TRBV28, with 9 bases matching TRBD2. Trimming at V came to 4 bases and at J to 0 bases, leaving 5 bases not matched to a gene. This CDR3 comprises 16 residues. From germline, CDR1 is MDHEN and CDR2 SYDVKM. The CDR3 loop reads CASSSRTSDSTDTQYF. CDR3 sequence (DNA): TGTGCCAGCAGTTCCCGGACTAGCGATAGCACAGATACGCAGTATTTT.

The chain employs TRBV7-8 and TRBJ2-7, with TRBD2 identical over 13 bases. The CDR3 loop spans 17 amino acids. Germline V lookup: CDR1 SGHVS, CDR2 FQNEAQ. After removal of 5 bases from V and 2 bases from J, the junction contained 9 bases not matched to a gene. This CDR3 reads CASSLRGGLAGTYEQYF. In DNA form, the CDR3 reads TGTGCCAGCAGCCTCCGGGGGGGACTAGCGGGGACCTACGAGCAGTACTTC.

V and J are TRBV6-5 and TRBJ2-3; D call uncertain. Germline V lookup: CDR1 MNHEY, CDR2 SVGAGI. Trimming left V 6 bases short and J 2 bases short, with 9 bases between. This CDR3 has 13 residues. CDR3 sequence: CASSRGSTDTQYF. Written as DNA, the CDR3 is TGTGCCAGCAGCCGAGGATCCACAGATACGCAGTATTTT.

The CDR3 sequence: CASSGTGGEQYF. CDR3 DNA sequence: TGTGCCAGCTCGGGGACAGGGGGGGAGCAGTACTTC. This chain links TRBV18 with TRBJ2-7; 11 bases agree with TRBD1. Germline V CDR1 and CDR2: KGHSH, LQKENI. CDR3 size: 12 residues. J gave up 7 bases and V 6 bases, and 2 bases lay outside the gene matches.